This T cell receptor beta chain was found in a study of control samples from healthy donors and cancer patients. Libraries were prepared by immunoSEQ multiplex PCR; TCRdb keeps only in-frame clonotypes and omits some of them. The data hold over 85,000 clones, with 90% to 95% observed a single time. The germline gives CDR1 KGHSH, CDR2 LQKENI. The germline V and J ends were trimmed by 2 bases and 7 bases, with 14 bases remaining between them. CDR3 size: 15 residues. The rearrangement uses TRBV18 and TRBJ1-4; D uncertain. The sample was blood. This receptor was obtained from a woman aged 25 to 39 in good health. The CDR3 spells CASSPRSPEGEKLFF. DNA for the CDR3: TGTGCCAGCTCACCAAGGTCCCCCGAGGGTGAAAAACTGTTTTTT.